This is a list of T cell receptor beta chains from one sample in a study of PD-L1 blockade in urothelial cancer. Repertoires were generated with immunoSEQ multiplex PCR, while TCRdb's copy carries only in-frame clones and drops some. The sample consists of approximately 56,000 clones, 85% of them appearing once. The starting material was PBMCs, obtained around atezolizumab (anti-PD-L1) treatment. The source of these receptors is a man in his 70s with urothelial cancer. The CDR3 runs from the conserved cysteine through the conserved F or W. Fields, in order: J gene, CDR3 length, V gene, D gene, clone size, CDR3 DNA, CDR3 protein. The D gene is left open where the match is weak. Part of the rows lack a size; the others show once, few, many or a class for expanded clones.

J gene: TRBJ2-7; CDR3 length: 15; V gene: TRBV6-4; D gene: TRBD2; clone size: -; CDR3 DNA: TGTGCCAGCAGTGCTATAGCGGGAGTGGGCTACGAGCAGTACTTC; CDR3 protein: CASSAIAGVGYEQYF
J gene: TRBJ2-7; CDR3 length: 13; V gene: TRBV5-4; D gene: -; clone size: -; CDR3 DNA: TGTGCCAGCAGCTTTGACTTGGGAGGCGAGCAGTACTTC; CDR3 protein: CASSFDLGGEQYF
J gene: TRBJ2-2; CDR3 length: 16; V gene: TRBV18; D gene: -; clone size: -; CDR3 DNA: TGTGCCAGCTCACCCTTCGACAGGCCGAACACCGGGGAGCTGTTTTTT; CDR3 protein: CASSPFDRPNTGELFF
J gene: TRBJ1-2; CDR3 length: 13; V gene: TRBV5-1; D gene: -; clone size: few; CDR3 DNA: TGCGCCAGCAGCCGACAGGACGCCTATGGCTACACCTTC; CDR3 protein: CASSRQDAYGYTF
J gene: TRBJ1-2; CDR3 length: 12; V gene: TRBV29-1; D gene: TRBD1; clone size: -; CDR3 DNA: TGCAGCGTCGATGGACAGGAGTCTGGCTACACCTTC; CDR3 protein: CSVDGQESGYTF
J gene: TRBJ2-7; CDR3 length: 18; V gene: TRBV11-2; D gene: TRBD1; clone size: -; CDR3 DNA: TGTGCCAGCAGCACCGCGACCGGGACAGGGGTCCCCCTCTACGAGCAGTACTTC; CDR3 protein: CASSTATGTGVPLYEQYF
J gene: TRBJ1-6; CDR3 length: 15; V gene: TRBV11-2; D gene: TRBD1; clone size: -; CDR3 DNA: TGTGCCAGCAGCCCTATCAGGGGGCGAGGTTCACCCCTCCACTTT; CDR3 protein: CASSPIRGRGSPLHF
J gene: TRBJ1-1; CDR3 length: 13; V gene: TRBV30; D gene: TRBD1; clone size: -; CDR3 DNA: TGTGCCTGGAGTGTGAAGGACAGGGCATGGGCTTTCTTT; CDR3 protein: CAWSVKDRAWAFF
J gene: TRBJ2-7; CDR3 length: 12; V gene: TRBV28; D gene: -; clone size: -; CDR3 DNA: TGTGCCAGCAGTAACCCGGGTTACGAGCAGTACTTC; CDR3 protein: CASSNPGYEQYF
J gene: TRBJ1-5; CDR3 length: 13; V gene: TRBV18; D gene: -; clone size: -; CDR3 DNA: TGTGCCAGCTCACCCGGGGGCAATCAGCCCCAGCATTTT; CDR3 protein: CASSPGGNQPQHF
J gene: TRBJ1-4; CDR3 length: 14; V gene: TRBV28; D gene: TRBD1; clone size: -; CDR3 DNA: TGTGCCAGCAGACCGGGACAGGTTTTCGAAAAACTGTTTTTT; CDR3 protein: CASRPGQVFEKLFF
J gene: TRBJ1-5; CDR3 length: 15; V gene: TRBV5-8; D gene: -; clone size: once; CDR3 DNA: TGTGCCAGCAGCCCCTTAGGGGGGGCTCGACAGCCCCAGCATTTT; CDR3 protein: CASSPLGGARQPQHF
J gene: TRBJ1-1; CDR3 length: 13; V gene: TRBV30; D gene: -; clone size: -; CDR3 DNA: TGTGCCTGGAGTCAAACAGTGAACACTGAAGCTTTCTTT; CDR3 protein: CAWSQTVNTEAFF
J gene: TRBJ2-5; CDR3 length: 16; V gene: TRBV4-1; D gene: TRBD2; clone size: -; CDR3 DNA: TGCGCCAGCAGCTTCGGACTAGCGGGAGAGGCAGAGACCCAGTACTTC; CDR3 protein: CASSFGLAGEAETQYF
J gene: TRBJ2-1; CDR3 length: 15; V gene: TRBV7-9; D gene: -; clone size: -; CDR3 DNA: TGTGCCAGCAGCTCCGGTCCTAGCTCCTACAATGAGCAGTTCTTC; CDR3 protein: CASSSGPSSYNEQFF
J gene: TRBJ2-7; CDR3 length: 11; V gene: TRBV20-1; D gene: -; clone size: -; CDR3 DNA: TGCAGTGCCGGGACTTCCCACGAGCAGTACTTC; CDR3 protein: CSAGTSHEQYF
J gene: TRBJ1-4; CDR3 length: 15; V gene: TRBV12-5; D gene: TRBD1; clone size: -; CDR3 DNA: TGTGCTAGTGGTCTGAGACAGGGGGGAAACGAAAAACTGTTTTTT; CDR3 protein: CASGLRQGGNEKLFF
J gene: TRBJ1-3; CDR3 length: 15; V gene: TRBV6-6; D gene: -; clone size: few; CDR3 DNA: TGTGCCAGCAGGGATAGGGGATTATCTGGAAACACCATATATTTT; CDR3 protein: CASRDRGLSGNTIYF
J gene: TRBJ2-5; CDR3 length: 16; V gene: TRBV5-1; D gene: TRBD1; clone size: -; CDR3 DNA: TGCGCCAGCAGCTTGGAGCCACAGGGGGTACAAGAGACCCAGTACTTC; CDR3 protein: CASSLEPQGVQETQYF
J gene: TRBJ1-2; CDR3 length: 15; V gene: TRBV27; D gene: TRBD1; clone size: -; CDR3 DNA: TGTGCCAGCAGGCTACGACAGGGTACCGGCTATGGCTACACCTTC; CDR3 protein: CASRLRQGTGYGYTF
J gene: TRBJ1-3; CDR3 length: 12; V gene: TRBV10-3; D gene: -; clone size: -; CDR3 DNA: TGTGCCATCATGGGGCCAGGAAACACCATATATTTT; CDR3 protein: CAIMGPGNTIYF
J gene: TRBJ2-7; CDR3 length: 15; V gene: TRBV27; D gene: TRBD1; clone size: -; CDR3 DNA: TGTGCCAGCAGTAGTACCGGGACAGTTACCTACGAGCAGTACTTC; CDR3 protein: CASSSTGTVTYEQYF